The next 7 T cell receptor beta chains were all read from a single sample in a study of T cells in Graves' hyperthyroidism and ophthalmopathy. Amplification targeted TCR beta CDR3 regions from RNA transcripts. HTBI primers were the set used in a first-round RT-PCR of the TCR CDR3. In TCRdb, the multiplex PCR reads were re-called with MiXCR into one record per CDR3 protein. The sample consists of over 350,000 distinct CDR3 sequences, over 12% of them appearing once. Sequencing was carried out using blood. The source is a man aged 45-60 years with Graves' ophthalmopathy.

The rearrangement joins TRBV6-1 to TRBJ2-3; weak D call: TRBD1 (5 bases). V lost 8 bases to trimming and J lost 4 bases, with 13 bases between them. CDR3 length: 13 residues. CDR1 MNHNS and CDR2 SASEGT come from the germline V gene. CDR3 nucleotide sequence: TGTGCCAGCGTTGTGGGGCCCCCAGATACGCAGTATTTT. It encodes CASVVGPPDTQYF.

This clonotype was counted ten times or more. The chain recombines TRBV2 with TRBJ2-3; no clear D gene. Germline loops: CDR1 SNHLY, CDR2 FYNNEI. This CDR3 contains 13 residues. V was pared by 7 bases and J by 0 bases, with 8 bases between. The chain's CDR3 is CASITTSTDTQYF. The DNA of the CDR3 is TGTGCCAGCATTACGACTAGCACAGATACGCAGTATTTT.

This clonotype has at least ten counts. The chain carries TRBV2 and TRBJ1-2; D is perhaps TRBD1 (5 bases). The germline V gene encodes CDR1 SNHLY and CDR2 FYNNEI. This CDR3 region has 14 residues. V lost 5 bases to trimming and J lost 8 bases, with 18 bases between them. The CDR3 sequence: CASSTQEGVQGYTF. The CDR3 coding sequence is TGTGCCAGCAGTACACAGGAAGGGGTTCAGGGCTACACCTTC.

This clonotype occurred many times. The chain links TRBV5-1 to TRBJ2-7; 7 nucleotides align to TRBD2. Looked up from germline, CDR1 is SGHRS and CDR2 is YFSETQ. This CDR3 is 18 amino acids long. The junction had 14 bases not matched to a gene; V was cut back by 0 bases and J by 2 bases. CDR3 sequence (DNA): TGCGCCAGCAGCTTGGAGGCCAGCGGGAAACCCACGACCTACGAGCAGTACTTC. This sequence encodes CASSLEASGKPTTYEQYF.

In this sample, this clonotype turned up many times. This chain uses TRBV11-2 with TRBJ2-7; tentative D call: TRBD1 (7 bases). V was pared by 4 bases and J by 3 bases, with 19 bases between. The germline V gene has CDR1 SGHAT and CDR2 FQNNGV. The length of the CDR3 is 16 residues. CDR3 sequence: CASSSGQRDSGYEQYF. The CDR3 region has the DNA TGTGCCAGCAGCTCGGGACAGAGGGACTCCGGCTACGAGCAGTACTTC. The full variable domain, its missing parts supplied by reference TRBV11-2 and TRBJ2-7, is EAGVAQSPRYKIIEKRQSVAFWCNPISGHATLYWYQQILGQGPKLLIQFQNNGVVDDSQLPKDRFSAERLKGVDSTLKIQPAKLEDSAVYLCASSSGQRDSGYEQYFGPGTRLTVT.

This clonotype was counted many times. J is TRBJ2-7 and V is TRBV6-1; 15 bases align to TRBD2. The CDR3 is made up of 17 amino acids. CDR1 and CDR2 from the germline V gene are MNHNS and SASEGT. V lost 6 bases, J lost 3 bases, and 9 bases stayed unmatched. CDR3 region: CASSPGLAGGKIYEQYF. CDR3 DNA sequence: TGTGCCAGCAGCCCGGGACTAGCGGGAGGAAAAATCTACGAGCAGTACTTC.

This clonotype was seen just once. This chain uses TRBV9 with TRBJ1-2, with 8 bases identical to TRBD1. Trimming took 3 bases from V and 5 from J; bases not matched to a gene: 9. There are 15 residues in the CDR3. CDR1 is SGDLS, CDR2 YYNGEE, per germline. CDR3 nucleotides: TGTGCCAGCAGCGGTTACAGGGGGACATGGTATGGCTACACCTTC. This translates into CASSGYRGTWYGYTF.